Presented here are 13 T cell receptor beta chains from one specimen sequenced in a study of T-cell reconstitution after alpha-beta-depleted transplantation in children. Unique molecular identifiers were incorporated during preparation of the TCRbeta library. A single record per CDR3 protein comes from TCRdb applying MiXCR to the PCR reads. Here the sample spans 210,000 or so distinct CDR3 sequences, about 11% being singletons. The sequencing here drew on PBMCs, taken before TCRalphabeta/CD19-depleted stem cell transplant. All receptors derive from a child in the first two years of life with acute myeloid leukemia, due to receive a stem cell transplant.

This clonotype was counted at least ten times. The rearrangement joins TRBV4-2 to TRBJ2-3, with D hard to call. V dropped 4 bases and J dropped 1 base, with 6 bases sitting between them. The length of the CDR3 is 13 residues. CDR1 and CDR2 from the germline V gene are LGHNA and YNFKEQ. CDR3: CASSRTRTDTQYF. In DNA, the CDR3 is TGTGCCAGCAGCCGAACTCGCACAGATACGCAGTATTTT.

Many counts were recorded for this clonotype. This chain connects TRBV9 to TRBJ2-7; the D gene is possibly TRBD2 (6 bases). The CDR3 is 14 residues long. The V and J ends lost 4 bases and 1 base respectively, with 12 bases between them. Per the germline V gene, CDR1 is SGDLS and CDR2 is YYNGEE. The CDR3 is CASSPQGTSYEQYF. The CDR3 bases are TGTGCCAGCAGCCCTCAAGGGACTTCCTACGAGCAGTACTTC.

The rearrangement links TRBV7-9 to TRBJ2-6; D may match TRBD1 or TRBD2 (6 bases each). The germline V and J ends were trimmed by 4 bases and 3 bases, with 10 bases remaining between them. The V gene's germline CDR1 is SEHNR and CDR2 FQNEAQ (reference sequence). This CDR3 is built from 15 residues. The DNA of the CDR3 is TGTGCCAGCAGCTGGAGGGGGTTTGGGGCCAACGTCCTGACTTTC. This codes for CASSWRGFGANVLTF.

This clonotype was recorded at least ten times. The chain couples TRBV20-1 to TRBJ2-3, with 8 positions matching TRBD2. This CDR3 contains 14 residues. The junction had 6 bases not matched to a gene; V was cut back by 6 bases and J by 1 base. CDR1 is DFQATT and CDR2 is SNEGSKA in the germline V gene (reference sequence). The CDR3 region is CSAVAGKGTDTQYF. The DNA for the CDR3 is TGCAGTGCCGTAGCGGGAAAGGGCACAGATACGCAGTATTTT.

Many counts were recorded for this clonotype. The DNA of the CDR3 is TGTGCCAGCAGTTTTTGGGGACAGGGGACACTTAACTATGGCTACACCTTC. It specifies CASSFWGQGTLNYGYTF. This sequence joins TRBV28 and TRBJ1-2; 10 nucleotides align to TRBD1. Per the germline V gene, CDR1 is MDHEN and CDR2 is SYDVKM. V shed 3 bases and J 1 base; nucleotides not matched to a gene: 8. The length of the CDR3 is 17 residues.

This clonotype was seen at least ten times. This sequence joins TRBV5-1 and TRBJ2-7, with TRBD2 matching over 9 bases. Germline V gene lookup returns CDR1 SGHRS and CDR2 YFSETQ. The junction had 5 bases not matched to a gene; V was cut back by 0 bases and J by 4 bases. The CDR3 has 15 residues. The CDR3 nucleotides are TGCGCCAGCAGCTTGGGAGTAGCGGGAGTTTACGAGCAGTACTTC. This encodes CASSLGVAGVYEQYF.

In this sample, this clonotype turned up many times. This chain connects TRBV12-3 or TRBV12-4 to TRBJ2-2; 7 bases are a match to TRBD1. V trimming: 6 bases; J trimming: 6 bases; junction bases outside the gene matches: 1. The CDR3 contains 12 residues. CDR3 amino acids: CASSTGAGELFF. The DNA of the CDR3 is TGTGCCAGCAGCACAGGGGCCGGGGAGCTGTTTTTT.

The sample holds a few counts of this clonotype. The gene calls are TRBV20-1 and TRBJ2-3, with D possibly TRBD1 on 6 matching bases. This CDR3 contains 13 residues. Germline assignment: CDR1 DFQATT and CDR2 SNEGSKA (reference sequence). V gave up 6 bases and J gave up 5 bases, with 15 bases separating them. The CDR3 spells CSAQGRAGDTQYF. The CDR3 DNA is TGCAGTGCCCAGGGGCGCGCGGGAGATACGCAGTATTTT.

The CDR3 is CASSEAISLAGGNSYNEQFF. CDR3 coding DNA: TGTGCCAGCAGTGAAGCGATATCACTAGCGGGGGGGAACTCCTACAATGAGCAGTTCTTC. The rearrangement uses TRBV2 and TRBJ2-1, with 13 bases lining up with TRBD2. Germline-derived CDR1 and CDR2 are SNHLY and FYNNEI. With 0 bases clipped from V and 0 bases from J, the junction kept 8 bases outside the gene matches. There are 20 residues in the CDR3. Based on the CDR3 plus reference TRBV2 and TRBJ2-1, the full variable domain is EPEVTQTPSHQVTQMGQEVILRCVPISNHLYFYWYRQILGQKVEFLVSFYNNEISEKSEIFDDQFSVERPDGSNFTLKIRSTKLEDSAMYFCASSEAISLAGGNSYNEQFFGPGTRLTVL.

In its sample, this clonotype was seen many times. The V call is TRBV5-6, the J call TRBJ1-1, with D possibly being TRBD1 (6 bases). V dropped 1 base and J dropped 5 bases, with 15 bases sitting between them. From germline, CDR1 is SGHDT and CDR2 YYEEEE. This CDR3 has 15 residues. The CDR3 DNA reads TGTGCCAGCAGCTTGAGGGGGAAGTGGGAGACTGAAGCTTTCTTT. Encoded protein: CASSLRGKWETEAFF.

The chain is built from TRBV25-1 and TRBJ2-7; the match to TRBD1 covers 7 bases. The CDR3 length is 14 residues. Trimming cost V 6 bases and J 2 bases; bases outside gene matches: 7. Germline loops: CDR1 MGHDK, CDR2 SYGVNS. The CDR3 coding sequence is TGTGCCAGCAGAGTAGACAGGGACCCCTACGAGCAGTACTTC. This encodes CASRVDRDPYEQYF.

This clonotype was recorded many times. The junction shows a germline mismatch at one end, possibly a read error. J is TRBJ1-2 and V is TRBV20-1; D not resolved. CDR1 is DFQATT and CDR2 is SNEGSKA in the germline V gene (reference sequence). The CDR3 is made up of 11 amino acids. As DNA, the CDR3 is TGCAGTGTTAGAGCTAACTATGGCTACACCTTC. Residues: CSVRANYGYTF.

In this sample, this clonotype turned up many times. This CDR3 reads CASSQYLAGSDTQYF. DNA for the CDR3: TGTGCCAGCAGCCAATACCTAGCGGGGTCGGATACGCAGTATTTT. The chain uses TRBV14 and TRBJ2-3; 9 bases align to TRBD2. Germline lookup yields CDR1 SGHDN and CDR2 FVKESK. With 2 bases clipped from V and 6 bases from J, the junction kept 6 bases outside the gene matches. The CDR3 is 15 residues long.